This passage covers 30 T cell receptor beta chains from one sample sequenced in a study of early T cells in non-severe SARS-CoV-2 infection. TCRdb analysed the 5' RACE reads with MiXCR anew, one entry per CDR3 protein. Found here are approximately 43,000 distinct CDR3 sequences, approximately 7.1% of them singletons; the top ten hold around 4.5%. The sample was whole blood. These receptors came from an adult who was a healthcare worker with PCR-confirmed SARS-CoV-2 infection or an uninfected control (not recorded which).

The V gene is TRBV6-1, the J gene TRBJ2-6, with D uncertain. Germline loops: CDR1 MNHNS, CDR2 SASEGT. Trimming removed 4 bases at V and 1 base at J, with 8 bases between. CDR3 length: 15 residues. The CDR3 here is CASSGGTSGANVLTF. The DNA for the CDR3 is TGTGCCAGCAGTGGGGGTACTTCTGGGGCCAACGTCCTGACTTTC.

This clonotype was counted ten times or more. The genes are TRBV5-1 and TRBJ1-6, with a weak D call TRBD1 (6 bases). Per germline, CDR1 SGHRS and CDR2 YFSETQ. Trimming removed 3 bases at V and 7 bases at J, with 11 bases between. This CDR3 comprises 14 residues. CDR3 loop: CASSSDSQNSPLHF. DNA for the CDR3: TGCGCCAGCAGCTCGGACAGTCAGAATTCACCCCTCCACTTT.

Ten or more counts support this clonotype. V and J are TRBV3-1 and TRBJ2-7; D unresolved. V gave up 1 base and J gave up 6 bases, with 10 bases separating them. The CDR3 length is 13 residues. Germline V lookup: CDR1 LGHDT, CDR2 YNNKEL (reference sequence). CDR3 nucleotides: TGTGCCAGCAGCCAAGGCGGCGGCGGCGAGCAGTACTTC. Translation: CASSQGGGGEQYF.

J is TRBJ2-3 and V is TRBV5-1, with D tentatively TRBD1 (5 bases). The CDR3 covers 15 residues. Trimming pared 2 bases from V and 4 bases from J, leaving 14 bases between. Germline V gives CDR1 SGHRS, CDR2 YFSETQ. The CDR3: CASSFWAGLADTQYF. The CDR3 DNA reads TGCGCCAGCAGCTTCTGGGCAGGGTTAGCAGATACGCAGTATTTT.

This clonotype was seen a handful of times. The chain employs TRBV3-1 and TRBJ1-2, with D tentatively TRBD1 (5 bases). V was shortened by 2 bases and J by 0 bases, with 13 bases between the two germline ends. Germline V gene lookup returns CDR1 LGHDT and CDR2 YNNKEL (reference sequence). The CDR3 sequence is 16 residues long. The DNA of the CDR3 is TGTGCCAGCAGCCAAAGTAATGGGGCAGCTAACTATGGCTACACCTTC. Translating it yields CASSQSNGAANYGYTF.

The rearrangement uses TRBV5-1 and TRBJ2-7; 7 bases line up with TRBD1. This CDR3 is 14 amino acids long. The germline V gene has CDR1 SGHRS and CDR2 YFSETQ. Unmatched junction bases numbered 5, after V lost 0 bases and J lost 5 bases. The CDR3 sequence: CASSLVGGVHEQYF. The CDR3 nucleotides read TGCGCCAGCAGCTTGGTAGGGGGCGTCCACGAGCAGTACTTC.

This clonotype ranks as medium-sized. The rearrangement links TRBV6-2 or TRBV6-3 to TRBJ1-5; TRBD1 is a possible D gene (5 bases). CDR1 MNHEY and CDR2 SVGEGT come from the germline V gene. Trimming stripped 5 bases from V and 2 bases from J, with 13 bases between. The CDR3 spans 15 residues. The CDR3 region has the DNA TGTGCCAGCAGTGACCTACCGGGGGGCAATCAGCCCCAGCATTTT. Protein sequence: CASSDLPGGNQPQHF.

This clonotype occurred many times. The chain combines TRBV28 with TRBJ1-2; D gene uncertain. Trimming pared 5 bases from V and 6 bases from J, leaving 13 bases between. The CDR3 runs to 13 residues. Looked up from germline, CDR1 is MDHEN and CDR2 is SYDVKM. CDR3 region: CASSPKGFDGYTF. CDR3 nucleotides: TGTGCCAGCAGTCCAAAAGGGTTTGATGGCTACACCTTC.

There are many counts of this clonotype. The V and J genes are TRBV12-3 or TRBV12-4 and TRBJ2-2, with TRBD1 identical over 7 bases. The trim removed 3 bases at V and 1 base at J, leaving 2 bases unmatched. There are 15 residues in the CDR3. The CDR3 loop is CASSFRQGNTGELFF. The CDR3 DNA reads TGTGCCAGCAGTTTTCGACAGGGGAACACCGGGGAGCTGTTTTTT.

J is TRBJ1-2 and V is TRBV6-2 or TRBV6-3; D gene uncertain. The CDR3 extends over 14 amino acids. V was trimmed by 4 bases and J by 4 bases, leaving 13 bases between them. Germline-derived CDR1 and CDR2 are MNHEY and SVGEGT. The CDR3 here is CASSLSWRGYGYTF. CDR3 bases: TGTGCCAGCAGTTTATCCTGGAGAGGCTATGGCTACACCTTC.

This clonotype has at least ten counts. This chain uses TRBV29-1 with TRBJ2-7; no clear D gene. Trimming took 2 bases from V and 5 from J, leaving 13 bases between them. The V gene's germline CDR1 is SQVTM and CDR2 ANQGSEA. CDR3 length: 13 amino acids. CDR3 sequence reads: CSVELAIGDEQYF. The CDR3 region has the DNA TGCAGCGTTGAATTAGCCATTGGGGACGAGCAGTACTTC.

This clonotype was seen a few times. The chain uses TRBV7-9 and TRBJ2-1, with D possibly being TRBD2 (5 bases). Trimming removed 2 bases at V and 10 bases at J, with 9 bases between. The V gene's germline CDR1 is SEHNR and CDR2 FQNEAQ (reference sequence). CDR3 length: 12 amino acids. The DNA of the CDR3 is TGTGCCAGCAGCTTATCACGGGGAGAGCAGTTCTTC. Translation gives CASSLSRGEQFF.

This clonotype was observed a handful of times. The gene calls are TRBV5-5 and TRBJ2-7, with D perhaps TRBD1 (6 bases). V lost 4 bases and J 7 bases, leaving 15 bases between the germline ends. Germline V gene lookup returns CDR1 SGHKS and CDR2 YYEKEE (reference sequence). The CDR3 extends over 13 amino acids. The CDR3 region is CASSRGGLEEQYF. The CDR3 nucleotides read TGTGCCAGCAGCCGTGGGGGCCTAGAAGAGCAGTACTTC.

This clonotype was seen many times. The CDR3 DNA reads TGTGCCAGCAGCGCCCGACAGGGCTACGAGCAGTACTTC. This codes for CASSARQGYEQYF. V and J are TRBV7-9 and TRBJ2-7, with 7 bases lining up with TRBD1. Looked up from germline, CDR1 is SEHNR and CDR2 is FQNEAQ (reference sequence). The CDR3 has 13 amino acids. Losses at the gene ends were 5 bases for V and 3 bases for J; bases not matched to a gene: 4.

This clonotype came up a few times. The chain is built from TRBV7-2 and TRBJ2-1; tentatively, D is TRBD1 (7 bases). Germline CDR1 is SGHTA and CDR2 is FQGNSA. This CDR3 region has 18 residues. The V end lost 2 bases, the J end lost 5 bases, and 22 bases lay between the germline ends. In DNA form, the CDR3 reads TGTGCCAGCAGCTTAATGGGGAGCCCGACAGGGAGGCACAATGAGCAGTTCTTC. It encodes CASSLMGSPTGRHNEQFF.

At least ten counts were recorded for this clonotype. This chain's CDR3 is CATSGGGSYNEQFF. The CDR3 nucleotides read TGTGCCACCAGTGGTGGGGGTTCCTACAATGAGCAGTTCTTC. The rearrangement joins TRBV24-1 to TRBJ2-1; D may correspond to TRBD1 or TRBD2 (5 bases each). Per germline, CDR1 KGHDR and CDR2 SFDVKD. Trimming pared 5 bases from V and 1 base from J, leaving 8 bases between. The CDR3 loop spans 14 amino acids.

The CDR3 DNA follows: TGCGCCAGCAGCCAAGTTACAGGGGGCATGAGCAATCAGCCCCAGCATTTT. This gives the protein CASSQVTGGMSNQPQHF. The chain carries TRBV4-1 and TRBJ1-5; 9 nucleotides align to TRBD1. The CDR3 covers 17 residues. Germline V gives CDR1 MGHRA, CDR2 YSYEKL. V was pared by 1 base and J by 1 base, with 5 bases of the junction left unmatched.

In the case of this clonotype: At one end, the junction sequence differs from germline, possibly due to a read error. J is TRBJ1-2 and V is TRBV5-6; 9 nucleotides align to TRBD1. CDR1 is SGHDT and CDR2 is YYEEEE in the germline V gene. The CDR3 runs 15 residues. As DNA, the CDR3 is TGTGCCAGCAGCGTTGGGGACAGGGTTTTTTTTGGCTTCACCTTC. This gives the protein CASSVGDRVFFGFTF.

The V and J genes are TRBV3-1 and TRBJ2-7, with 8 bases fitting TRBD2. Germline-derived CDR1 and CDR2 are LGHDT and YNNKEL (reference sequence). V lost 7 bases to trimming and J lost 5 bases; unmatched junction nucleotides: 10. This CDR3 contains 14 residues. CDR3 DNA: TGTGCCAGCACCGCGGGGGGAGGATGGGACGAGCAGTACTTC. It specifies CASTAGGGWDEQYF.

The chain links TRBV19 to TRBJ2-1, with 7 bases lining up with TRBD1. This CDR3 is 14 amino acids long. CDR1 and CDR2 (germline): LNHDA, SQIVND (reference sequence). J lost 2 bases, V lost 10 bases, and 8 bases had no gene match. This CDR3 is CATQRQGTYNEQFF. CDR3 coding DNA: TGTGCCACCCAGCGACAGGGTACCTACAATGAGCAGTTCTTC.

This clonotype was found a few times. J is TRBJ2-6 and V is TRBV19; TRBD1 aligns across 7 bases. V dropped 6 bases and J dropped 0; count of bases not matched to a gene: 2. The V gene's germline CDR1 is LNHDA and CDR2 SQIVND (reference sequence). CDR3 length: 15 residues. For the CDR3, the DNA is TGTGCCAGTAGGGACAGGCGCTCTGGGGCCAACGTCCTGACTTTC. Its protein product is CASRDRRSGANVLTF.

V is TRBV9 and J is TRBJ2-3, with D perhaps matching TRBD2 (6 bases). Germline assignment: CDR1 SGDLS and CDR2 YYNGEE. Trimming removed 6 bases from V and 1 base from J, with 15 bases in between. The length of the CDR3 is 15 residues. CDR3 in amino acids: CASTSGDSGTDTQYF. For the CDR3, the DNA is TGTGCCAGCACCTCGGGAGACAGCGGCACAGATACGCAGTATTTT.

This chain connects TRBV5-1 to TRBJ1-1; D perhaps matches TRBD1 (6 bases). Trimming cost V 4 bases and J 0 bases, with 13 bases left between them. This CDR3 has 15 amino acids. In germline, CDR1 is SGHRS, CDR2 YFSETQ. CDR3 DNA: TGCGCCAGCAGCAAGCCCGGGACACTGAACACTGAAGCTTTCTTT. Amino acid sequence: CASSKPGTLNTEAFF.

This clonotype was found many times. The chain combines TRBV19 with TRBJ1-5, with 7 bases lining up with TRBD1. Germline V gives CDR1 LNHDA, CDR2 SQIVND (reference sequence). The ends lost 5 bases at V and 7 bases at J; junction bases unmatched: 5. There are 13 residues in the CDR3. CDR3 amino acids: CASSYRGGQPQHF. The CDR3 DNA sequence: TGTGCCAGTAGTTACAGGGGAGGCCAGCCCCAGCATTTT.

The chain employs TRBV6-2 or TRBV6-3 and TRBJ1-6; no clear D gene. Germline CDR1 is MNHEY and CDR2 is SVGEGT. V was cut by 5 bases and J by 13 bases, with 18 bases left in between. The CDR3 length is 14 residues. The DNA for the CDR3 is TGTGCCAGCAGTATCGACGGCGTGGAGAGGCCCCTCCACTTT. The encoded protein is CASSIDGVERPLHF.

This clonotype came up a few times. V and J are TRBV2 and TRBJ2-4; D gene uncertain. The V and J ends lost 1 base and 0 bases respectively, with 10 bases between them. The germline CDR1 and CDR2 sequences are SNHLY and FYNNEI. The CDR3 consists of 16 residues. The CDR3 DNA sequence: TGTGCCAGCAGTGAAGACCCGGAGTTAGCCAAAAACATTCAGTACTTC. Protein sequence: CASSEDPELAKNIQYF.

There are a few counts of this clonotype. The V and J genes are TRBV7-2 and TRBJ2-7, with 10 bases that match TRBD2. V dropped 5 bases and J dropped 2; count of bases not matched to a gene: 6. The germline V gene has CDR1 SGHTA and CDR2 FQGNSA. The CDR3 runs 15 residues. The CDR3 sequence is CASSPLAGAAYEQYF. The CDR3, as DNA: TGTGCCAGCAGCCCGCTAGCGGGGGCCGCCTACGAGCAGTACTTC.

This clonotype was recorded at least ten times. The chain links TRBV6-6 to TRBJ1-6; a weak D match, TRBD1 (5 bases). The CDR3 contains 16 residues. Trimming pared 2 bases from V and 5 bases from J, leaving 13 bases between. The germline gives CDR1 MNHNY, CDR2 SVGAGI (reference sequence). DNA for the CDR3: TGTGCCAGCAGTTACGCCGTCGGCAGGGATAATTCACCCCTCCACTTT. Translation: CASSYAVGRDNSPLHF.

This clonotype showed up many times. J is TRBJ1-2 and V is TRBV10-3, with TRBD1 matching over 9 bases. Germline loops: CDR1 ENHRY, CDR2 SYGVKD. CDR3 length equals 14 residues. V trimming: 6 bases; J trimming: 8 bases; junction bases outside the gene matches: 10. The CDR3 bases are TGTGCCATCAGCCGGGACAGGGAGGTGGAAGGCTACACCTTC. Its protein is CAISRDREVEGYTF.

This clonotype has just a few counts. Here the CDR3 reads CASSEGQGDNEKLFF. CDR3 DNA: TGTGCCAGCAGCGAGGGACAGGGCGATAATGAAAAACTGTTTTTT. The rearrangement links TRBV9 to TRBJ1-4; 9 bases line up with TRBD1. The ends lost 3 bases at V and 4 bases at J; junction bases unmatched: 4. CDR1 and CDR2 (germline): SGDLS, YYNGEE. The CDR3 loop spans 15 amino acids.